This entry features one T cell receptor beta chain sequence. Its antigen is not known. This entry is derived from a study of OX40 agonist ivuxolimab in advanced cancers. Looking at the study overall: Dose-escalation patients were diagnosed with hepatocellular carcinoma, melanoma, renal cell cancer or head and neck cancer. Three patients, one with hepatocellular carcinoma and two with cutaneous melanoma, responded partially. Study outcomes and limitations: Normalized expansion of T-cell clones was also low for some nonresponders.

Clones were read by immunoSEQ multiplex PCR, and TCRdb kept only the in-frame ones, dropping some. The sample yields some 48,000 clones, about 81% seen once. This CDR3 spans 13 amino acids. The V end was cut by 0 bases, the J end by 3 bases, with 6 bases between. The germline V gene has CDR1 SGHDT and CDR2 YYEEEE. The timepoints at which blood was sampled were baseline, cycle 4 day 1, and cycle 7 day 1. The material sequenced was CD4+ or CD8+ T cells sorted from blood, taken in a trial of the OX40 agonist ivuxolimab. The clonotype was recovered from an adult with an advanced solid tumor such as melanoma, head and neck, liver or kidney cancer. The rearrangement joins TRBV5-6 to TRBJ1-2; D ambiguous. The CDR3 loop reads CASSLEAYYGYTF. The CDR3, as DNA: TGTGCCAGCAGCTTGGAGGCCTACTATGGCTACACCTTC. The full variable domain, rest sourced from reference TRBV5-6 and TRBJ1-2, is DAGVTQSPTHLIKTRGQQVTLRCSPKSGHDTVSWYQQALGQGPQFIFQYYEEEERQRGNFPDRFSGHQFPNYSSELNVNALLLGDSALYLCASSLEAYYGYTFGSGTRLTVV.